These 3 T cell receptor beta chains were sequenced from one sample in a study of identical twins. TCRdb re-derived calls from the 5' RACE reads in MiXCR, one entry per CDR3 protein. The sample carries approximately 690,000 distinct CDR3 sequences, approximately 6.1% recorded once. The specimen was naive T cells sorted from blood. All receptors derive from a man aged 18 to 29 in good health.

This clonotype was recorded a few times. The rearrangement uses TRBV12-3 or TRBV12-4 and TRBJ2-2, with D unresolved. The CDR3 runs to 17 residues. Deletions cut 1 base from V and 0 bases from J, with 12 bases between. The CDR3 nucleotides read TGTGCCAGCAGTTTAGATACTACAAGTCCGAACACCGGGGAGCTGTTTTTT. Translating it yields CASSLDTTSPNTGELFF.

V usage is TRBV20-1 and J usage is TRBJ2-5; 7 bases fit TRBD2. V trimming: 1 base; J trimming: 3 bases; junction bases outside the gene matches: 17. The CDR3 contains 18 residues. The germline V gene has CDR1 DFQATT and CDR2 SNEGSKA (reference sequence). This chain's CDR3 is CSARGLGVAGLRKETQYF. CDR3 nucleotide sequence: TGCAGTGCTAGAGGCCTCGGGGTAGCGGGCCTCCGAAAAGAGACCCAGTACTTC.

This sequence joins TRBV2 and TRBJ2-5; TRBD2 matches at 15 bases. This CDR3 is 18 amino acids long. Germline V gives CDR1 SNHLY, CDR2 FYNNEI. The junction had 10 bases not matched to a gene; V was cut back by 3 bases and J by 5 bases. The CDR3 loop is CASSDDGLAGGPGETQYF. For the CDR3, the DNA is TGTGCCAGCAGTGACGACGGACTAGCGGGAGGGCCGGGTGAGACCCAGTACTTC. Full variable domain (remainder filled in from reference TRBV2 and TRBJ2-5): EPEVTQTPSHQVTQMGQEVILRCVPISNHLYFYWYRQILGQKVEFLVSFYNNEISEKSEIFDDQFSVERPDGSNFTLKIRSTKLEDSAMYFCASSDDGLAGGPGETQYFGPGTRLLVL.